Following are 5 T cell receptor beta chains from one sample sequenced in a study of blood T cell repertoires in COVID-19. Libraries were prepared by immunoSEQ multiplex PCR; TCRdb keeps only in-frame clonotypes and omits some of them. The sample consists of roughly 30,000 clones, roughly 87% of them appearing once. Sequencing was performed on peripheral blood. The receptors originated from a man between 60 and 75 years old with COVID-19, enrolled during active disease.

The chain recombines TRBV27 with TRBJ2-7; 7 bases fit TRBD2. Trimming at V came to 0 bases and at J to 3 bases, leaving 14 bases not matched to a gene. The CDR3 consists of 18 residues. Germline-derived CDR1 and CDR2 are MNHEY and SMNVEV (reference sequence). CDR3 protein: CASSLSAGGVATFYEQYF. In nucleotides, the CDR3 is TGTGCCAGCAGTTTATCCGCTGGGGGGGTGGCCACCTTCTACGAGCAGTACTTC.

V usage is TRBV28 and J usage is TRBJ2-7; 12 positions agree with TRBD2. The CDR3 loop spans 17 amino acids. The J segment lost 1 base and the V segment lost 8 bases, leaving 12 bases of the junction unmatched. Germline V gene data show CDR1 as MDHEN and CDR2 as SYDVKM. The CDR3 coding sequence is TGTGCCAGCGGCCATCCTGGGACTAGCGGGCGATCCTACGAGCAGTACTTC. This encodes CASGHPGTSGRSYEQYF.

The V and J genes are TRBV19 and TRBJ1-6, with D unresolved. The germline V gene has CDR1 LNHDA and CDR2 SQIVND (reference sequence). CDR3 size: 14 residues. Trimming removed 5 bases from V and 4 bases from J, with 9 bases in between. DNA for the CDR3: TGTGCCAGTAGTGAGACTGGTTATAATTCACCCCTCCACTTT. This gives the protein CASSETGYNSPLHF.

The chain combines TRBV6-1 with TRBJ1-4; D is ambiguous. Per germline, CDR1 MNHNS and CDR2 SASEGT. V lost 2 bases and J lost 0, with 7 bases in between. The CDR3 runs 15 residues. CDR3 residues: CASSEHLATNEKLFF. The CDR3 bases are TGTGCCAGCAGTGAACACCTAGCAACTAATGAAAAACTGTTTTTT.

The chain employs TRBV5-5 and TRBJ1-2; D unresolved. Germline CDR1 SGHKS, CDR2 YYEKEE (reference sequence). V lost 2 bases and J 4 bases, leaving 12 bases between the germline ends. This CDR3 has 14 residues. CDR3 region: CASSFEVPPYGYTF. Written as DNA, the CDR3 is TGTGCCAGCAGCTTCGAGGTTCCTCCCTATGGCTACACCTTC.